The rows below give T cell receptor beta chains drawn from one sample of a study of cytomegalovirus exposure and HLA in healthy donors. TCRdb keeps only in-frame clones here, not all; method: immunoSEQ multiplex PCR. The sample totals 200,000 to 250,000 clones. Sequenced sample: PBMCs. The receptor source for this set is a woman in her thirties in good health and CMV-seropositive. CDR3s include the opening cysteine and the closing phenylalanine or tryptophan. The order of the fields is CDR3 length, D gene, V gene, J gene, CDR3 protein, CDR3 DNA. D genes are given only for firm matches.

15	NA	TRBV5-6	TRBJ2-1	CASSFDRGSYNEQFF	TGTGCCAGCAGCTTTGATAGGGGGTCCTACAATGAGCAGTTCTTC
15	TRBD1	TRBV28	TRBJ1-5	CASSLSGTDNQPQHF	TGTGCCAGCAGTTTAAGTGGGACAGACAATCAGCCCCAGCATTTT
16	TRBD2	TRBV7-9	TRBJ2-1	CASSLGLADSYNEQFF	TGTGCCAGCAGCTTAGGGCTAGCGGACTCCTACAATGAGCAGTTCTTC
15	TRBD2	TRBV5-1	TRBJ2-7	CASSLVVAGNYEQYF	TGCGCCAGCAGCTTGGTCGTAGCGGGTAACTACGAGCAGTACTTC
14	NA	TRBV5-1	TRBJ2-7	CASSFEGGSYEQYF	TGCGCCAGCAGCTTTGAGGGGGGGAGCTACGAGCAGTACTTC
15	TRBD1	TRBV11-3	TRBJ2-5	CASSSLGTAQETQYF	TGTGCCAGCAGCTCACTTGGGACAGCCCAAGAGACCCAGTACTTC
11	NA	TRBV20-1	TRBJ1-1	CSATWDSEAFF	TGCAGTGCTACATGGGACTCCGAAGCTTTCTTT
15	NA	TRBV18	TRBJ2-7	CASSPPGRGNYEQYF	TGTGCCAGCTCACCACCGGGCAGGGGAAACTACGAGCAGTACTTC
14	NA	TRBV28	TRBJ2-7	CASSTWTASHEQYF	TGTGCCAGCAGTACCTGGACAGCAAGCCACGAGCAGTACTTC
12	NA	TRBV19	TRBJ1-1	CASNYGPGEAFF	TGTGCCAGTAACTATGGGCCAGGGGAAGCTTTCTTT
13	NA	TRBV7-8	TRBJ1-6	CASRGAERSPLHF	TGTGCCAGCAGGGGTGCGGAGAGGTCACCCCTCCACTTT
14	NA	TRBV6-1	TRBJ2-3	CASTRDISTDTQYF	TGTGCCAGCACCCGGGACATAAGCACAGATACGCAGTATTTT
16	NA	TRBV28	TRBJ1-6	CASGTPAGFYNSPLHF	TGTGCCAGCGGTACTCCGGCAGGGTTTTATAATTCACCCCTCCACTTT
17	TRBD2	TRBV10-3	TRBJ2-3	CAISSPTSGYSTDTQYF	TGTGCCATCAGCTCCCCCACTAGCGGGTATAGCACAGATACGCAGTATTTT
11	NA	TRBV7-2	TRBJ2-4	CASSTLTRSYF	TGTGCCAGCAGCACTCTGACTAGATCGTACTTC
16	TRBD1	TRBV18	TRBJ1-6	CASSPRGTGPGSPLHF	TGTGCCAGCTCACCACGTGGGACAGGGCCCGGTTCACCCCTCCACTTT
15	TRBD1	TRBV29-1	TRBJ2-3	CSVDSDRKSTDTQYF	TGCAGCGTTGACTCGGACAGGAAAAGCACAGATACGCAGTATTTT
17	NA	TRBV28	TRBJ1-2	CASSLSFRPRAELGYTF	TGTGCCAGCAGTTTAAGTTTTCGGCCGAGAGCGGAGCTTGGCTACACCTTC
15	NA	TRBV14	TRBJ1-1	CASSSQAGMNTEAFF	TGTGCCAGCAGCTCACAAGCAGGGATGAACACTGAAGCTTTCTTT
14	NA	TRBV15	TRBJ2-1	CATRQGKVGNEQFF	TGTGCCACCAGGCAGGGTAAGGTTGGCAATGAGCAGTTCTTC
14	NA	TRBV6-6	TRBJ2-5	CASSPRGLEETQYF	TGTGCCAGCAGCCCCCGGGGACTTGAGGAGACCCAGTACTTC
15	NA	TRBV5-8	TRBJ1-4	CASSFGSTRGEKLFF	TGTGCCAGCAGCTTTGGATCGACCCGGGGTGAAAAACTGTTTTTT
14	NA	TRBV18	TRBJ1-2	CASSPPAVLHGYTF	TGTGCCAGCTCACCACCGGCAGTCCTCCATGGCTACACCTTC
18	TRBD1	TRBV4-3	TRBJ2-1	CASKSHLGTGVFDNEQFF	TGCGCCAGCAAAAGTCATTTGGGGACAGGGGTTTTTGACAATGAGCAGTTCTTC
13	NA	TRBV6-4	TRBJ2-5	CASSDEPAATQYF	TGTGCCAGCAGTGACGAGCCAGCGGCGACCCAGTACTTC
14	NA	TRBV5-5	TRBJ1-3	CASNMGESGNTIYF	TGTGCCAGCAACATGGGAGAATCTGGAAACACCATATATTTT
15	TRBD1	TRBV30	TRBJ1-5	CAWSRKDRGNQPQHF	TGTGCCTGGAGTAGAAAGGACAGGGGCAATCAGCCCCAGCATTTT
14	NA	TRBV5-1	TRBJ1-3	CASRSQGTGNTIYF	TGCGCCAGCAGGTCCCAGGGAACTGGAAACACCATATATTTT
15	TRBD2	TRBV5-8	TRBJ2-5	CASSLVAGDGETQYF	TGTGCCAGCAGCTTGGTGGCGGGGGACGGGGAGACCCAGTACTTC
14	TRBD2	TRBV7-6	TRBJ2-1	CASSETSGRGEQFF	TGTGCCAGCAGCGAGACTAGCGGGAGGGGAGAGCAGTTCTTC
15	TRBD1	TRBV6-1	TRBJ2-5	CASSGSPTGQETQYF	TGTGCCAGTAGTGGGTCTCCGACAGGGCAAGAGACCCAGTACTTC
13	NA	TRBV6-4	TRBJ1-1	CASSHGQNTEAFF	TGTGCCAGCAGTCACGGACAGAACACTGAAGCTTTCTTT
15	NA	TRBV5-1	TRBJ1-1	CASSLEATPNTEAFF	TGCGCCAGCAGCTTGGAGGCGACACCGAACACTGAAGCTTTCTTT